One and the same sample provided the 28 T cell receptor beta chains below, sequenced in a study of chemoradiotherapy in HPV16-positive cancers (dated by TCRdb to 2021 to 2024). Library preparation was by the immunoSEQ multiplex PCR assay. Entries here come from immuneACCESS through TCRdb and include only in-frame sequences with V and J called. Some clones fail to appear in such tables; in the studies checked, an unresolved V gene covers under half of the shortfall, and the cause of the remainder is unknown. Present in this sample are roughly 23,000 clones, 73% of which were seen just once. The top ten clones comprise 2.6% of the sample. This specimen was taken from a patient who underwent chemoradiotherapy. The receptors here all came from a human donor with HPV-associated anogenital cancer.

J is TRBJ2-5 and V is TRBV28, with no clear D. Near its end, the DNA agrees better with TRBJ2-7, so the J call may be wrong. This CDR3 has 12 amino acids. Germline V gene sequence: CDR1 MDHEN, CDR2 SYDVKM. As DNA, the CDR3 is TGTGCCAGCAGCCGCCTGCCCTACGAGCAGTACTTC. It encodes CASSRLPYEQYF.

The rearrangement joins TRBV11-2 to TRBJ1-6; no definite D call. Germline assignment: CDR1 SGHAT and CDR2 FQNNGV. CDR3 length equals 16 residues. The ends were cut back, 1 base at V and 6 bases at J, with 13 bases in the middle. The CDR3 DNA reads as TGTGCCAGCAGCTTAGGTCCAGGAGGGAGTAATTCACCCCTCCACTTT. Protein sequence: CASSLGPGGSNSPLHF.

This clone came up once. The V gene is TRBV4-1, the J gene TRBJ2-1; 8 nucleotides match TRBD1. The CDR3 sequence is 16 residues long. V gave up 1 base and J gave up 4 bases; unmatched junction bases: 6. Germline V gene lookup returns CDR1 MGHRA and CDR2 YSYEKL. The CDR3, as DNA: TGCGCCAGCAGCCAAGGGACAGGGTTAAATTACAATGAGCAGTTCTTC. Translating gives CASSQGTGLNYNEQFF.

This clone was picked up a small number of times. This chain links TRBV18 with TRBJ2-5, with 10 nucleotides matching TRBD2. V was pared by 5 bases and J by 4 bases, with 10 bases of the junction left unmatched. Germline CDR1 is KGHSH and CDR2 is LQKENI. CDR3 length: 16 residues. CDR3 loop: CASSSLAGGLRETQYF. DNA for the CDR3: TGTGCCAGCTCATCCTTAGCGGGAGGCCTAAGAGAGACCCAGTACTTC.

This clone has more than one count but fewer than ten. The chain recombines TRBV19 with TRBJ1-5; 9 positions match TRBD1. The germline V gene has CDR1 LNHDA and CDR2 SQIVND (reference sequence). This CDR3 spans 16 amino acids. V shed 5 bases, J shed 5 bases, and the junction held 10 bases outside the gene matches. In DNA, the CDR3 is TGTGCCAGTAGTTACTTAGGGACAGGGCCTTATCAGCCCCAGCATTTT. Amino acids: CASSYLGTGPYQPQHF.

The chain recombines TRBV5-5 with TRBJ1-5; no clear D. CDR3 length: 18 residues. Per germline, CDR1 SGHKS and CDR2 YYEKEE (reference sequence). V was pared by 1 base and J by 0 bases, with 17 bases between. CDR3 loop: CASSLRLDGGDSNQPQHF. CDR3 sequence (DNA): TGTGCCAGCAGCTTGCGCCTCGACGGCGGGGATAGCAATCAGCCCCAGCATTTT.

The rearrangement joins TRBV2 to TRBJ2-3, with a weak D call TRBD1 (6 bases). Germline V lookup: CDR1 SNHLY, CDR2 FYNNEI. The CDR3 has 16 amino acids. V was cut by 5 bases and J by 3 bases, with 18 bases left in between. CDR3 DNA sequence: TGTGCCAGCAGTTTAGATGGACAGATCCCAACAGATACGCAGTATTTT. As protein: CASSLDGQIPTDTQYF.

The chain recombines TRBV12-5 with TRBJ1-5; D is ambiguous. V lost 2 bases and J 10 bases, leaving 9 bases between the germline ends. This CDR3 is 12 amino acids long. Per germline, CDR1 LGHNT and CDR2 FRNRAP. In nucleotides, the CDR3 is TGTGCTAGTGGTTTGCCCCCAGGTCCCCAGCATTTT. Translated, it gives CASGLPPGPQHF.

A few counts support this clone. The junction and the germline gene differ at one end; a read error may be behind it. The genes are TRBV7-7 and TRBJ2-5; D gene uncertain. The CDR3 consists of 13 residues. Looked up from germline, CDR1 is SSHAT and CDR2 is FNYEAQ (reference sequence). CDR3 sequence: CASSSLSQETQYF. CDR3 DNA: TGTGCTAGCAGCTCTCTGAGCCAAGAGACCCAGTACTTC.

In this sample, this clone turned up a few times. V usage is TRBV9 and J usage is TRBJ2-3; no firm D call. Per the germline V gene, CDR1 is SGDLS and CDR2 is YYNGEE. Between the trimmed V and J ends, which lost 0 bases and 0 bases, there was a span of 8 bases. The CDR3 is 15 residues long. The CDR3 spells CASSVEGRSTDTQYF. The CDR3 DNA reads TGTGCCAGCAGCGTAGAGGGTAGGAGCACAGATACGCAGTATTTT.

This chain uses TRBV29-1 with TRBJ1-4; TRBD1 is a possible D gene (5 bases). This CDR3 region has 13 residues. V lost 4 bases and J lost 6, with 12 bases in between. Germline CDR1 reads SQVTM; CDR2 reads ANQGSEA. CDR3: CSVAGGLDEKLFF. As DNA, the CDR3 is TGCAGCGTTGCGGGGGGTCTTGATGAAAAACTGTTTTTT.

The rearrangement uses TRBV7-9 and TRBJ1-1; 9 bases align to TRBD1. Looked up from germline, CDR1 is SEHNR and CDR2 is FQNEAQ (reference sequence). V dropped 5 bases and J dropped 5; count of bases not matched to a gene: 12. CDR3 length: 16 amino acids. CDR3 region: CASSNLLGTGRTEAFF. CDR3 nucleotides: TGTGCCAGCAGCAACTTACTCGGGACAGGGCGAACTGAAGCTTTCTTT.

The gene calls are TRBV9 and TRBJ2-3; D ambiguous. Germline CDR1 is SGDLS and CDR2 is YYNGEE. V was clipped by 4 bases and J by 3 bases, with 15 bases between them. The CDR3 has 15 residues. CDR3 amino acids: CASSPSLGLTDTQYF. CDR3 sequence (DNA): TGTGCCAGCAGCCCCAGTCTCGGTTTGACAGATACGCAGTATTTT.

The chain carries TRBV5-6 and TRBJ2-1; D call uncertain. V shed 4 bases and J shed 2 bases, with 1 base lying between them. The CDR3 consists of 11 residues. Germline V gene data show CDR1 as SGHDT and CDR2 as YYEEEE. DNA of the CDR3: TGTGCCAGCAGCGCCTACAATGAGCAGTTCTTC. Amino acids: CASSAYNEQFF.

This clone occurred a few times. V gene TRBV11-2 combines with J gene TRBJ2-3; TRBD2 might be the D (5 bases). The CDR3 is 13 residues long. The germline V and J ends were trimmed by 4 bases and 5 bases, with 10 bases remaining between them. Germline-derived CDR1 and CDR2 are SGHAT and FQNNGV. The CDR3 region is CASSSRAVDTQYF. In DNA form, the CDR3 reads TGTGCCAGCAGCTCGAGGGCCGTAGATACGCAGTATTTT.

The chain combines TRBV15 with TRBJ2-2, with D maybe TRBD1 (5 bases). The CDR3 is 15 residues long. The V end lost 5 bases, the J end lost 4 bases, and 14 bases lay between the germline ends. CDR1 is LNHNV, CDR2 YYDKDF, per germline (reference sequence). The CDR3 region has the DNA TGTGCCACCAGCGATAGACATGGGGCCACCGGGGAGCTGTTTTTT. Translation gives CATSDRHGATGELFF.

In nucleotides, the CDR3 is TGTGCCTGGCGACAGGGGGCGCGGGGGGACACTGAAGCTTTCTTT. It is translated as CAWRQGARGDTEAFF. The rearrangement uses TRBV30 and TRBJ1-1, with 10 bases lining up with TRBD1. CDR3 length: 15 residues. Germline lookup yields CDR1 GTSNPN and CDR2 SVGIG (reference sequence). V shed 5 bases and J 3 bases; nucleotides not matched to a gene: 9.

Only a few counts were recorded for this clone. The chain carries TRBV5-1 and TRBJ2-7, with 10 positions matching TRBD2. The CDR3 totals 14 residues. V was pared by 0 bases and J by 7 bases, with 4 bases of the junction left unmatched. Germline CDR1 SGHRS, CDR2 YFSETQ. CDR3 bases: TGCGCCAGCAGCTTGGGGCCGACTAGCGGGGAGCAGTACTTC. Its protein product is CASSLGPTSGEQYF. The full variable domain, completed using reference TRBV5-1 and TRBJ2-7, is KAGVTQTPRYLIKTRGQQVTLSCSPISGHRSVSWYQQTPGQGLQFLFEYFSETQRNKGNFPGRFSGRQFSNSRSEMNVSTLELGDSALYLCASSLGPTSGEQYFGPGTRLTVT.

CDR3 protein: CSVDSPSTDTQYF. The CDR3 region has the DNA TGCAGCGTTGACTCTCCCAGCACAGATACGCAGTATTTT. The V and J genes are TRBV29-1 and TRBJ2-3; no clear D gene. Germline loops: CDR1 SQVTM, CDR2 ANQGSEA. Trimming took 3 bases from V and 0 from J, leaving 7 bases between them. This CDR3 is 13 amino acids long.

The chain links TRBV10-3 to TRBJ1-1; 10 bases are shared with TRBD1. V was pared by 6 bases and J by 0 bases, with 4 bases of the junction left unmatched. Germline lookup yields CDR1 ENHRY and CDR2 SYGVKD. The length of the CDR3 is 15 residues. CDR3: CAISDRGRVNTEAFF. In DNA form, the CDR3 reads TGTGCCATCAGCGACAGGGGGCGGGTGAACACTGAAGCTTTCTTT.

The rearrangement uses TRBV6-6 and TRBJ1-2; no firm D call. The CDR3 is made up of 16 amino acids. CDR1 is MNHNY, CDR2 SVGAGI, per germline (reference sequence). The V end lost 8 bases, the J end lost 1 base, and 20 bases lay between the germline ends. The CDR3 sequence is CASFSPDGTFNYGYTF. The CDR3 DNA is TGTGCCAGCTTCAGCCCCGACGGAACTTTTAACTATGGCTACACCTTC.

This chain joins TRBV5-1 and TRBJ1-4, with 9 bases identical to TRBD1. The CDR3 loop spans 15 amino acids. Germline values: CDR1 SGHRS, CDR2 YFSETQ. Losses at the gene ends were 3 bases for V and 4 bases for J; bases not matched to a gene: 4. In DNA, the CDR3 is TGCGCCAGCAGCTCGACAGGGGGAAATAATGAAAAACTGTTTTTT. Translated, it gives CASSSTGGNNEKLFF. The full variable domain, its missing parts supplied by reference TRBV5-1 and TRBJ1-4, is KAGVTQTPRYLIKTRGQQVTLSCSPISGHRSVSWYQQTPGQGLQFLFEYFSETQRNKGNFPGRFSGRQFSNSRSEMNVSTLELGDSALYLCASSSTGGNNEKLFFGSGTQLSVL.

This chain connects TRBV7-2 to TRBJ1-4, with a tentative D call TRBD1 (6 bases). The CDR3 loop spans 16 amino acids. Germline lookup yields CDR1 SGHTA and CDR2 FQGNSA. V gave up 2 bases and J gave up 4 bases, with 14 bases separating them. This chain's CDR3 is CASSLLGATLNEKLFF. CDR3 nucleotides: TGTGCCAGCAGCTTATTGGGGGCCACCCTTAATGAAAAACTGTTTTTT.

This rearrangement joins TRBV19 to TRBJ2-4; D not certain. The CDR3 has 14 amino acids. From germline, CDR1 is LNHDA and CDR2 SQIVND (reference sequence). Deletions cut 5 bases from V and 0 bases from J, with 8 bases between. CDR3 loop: CASSVGLAKNIQYF. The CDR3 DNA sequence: TGTGCCAGTAGTGTCGGTCTAGCCAAAAACATTCAGTACTTC.

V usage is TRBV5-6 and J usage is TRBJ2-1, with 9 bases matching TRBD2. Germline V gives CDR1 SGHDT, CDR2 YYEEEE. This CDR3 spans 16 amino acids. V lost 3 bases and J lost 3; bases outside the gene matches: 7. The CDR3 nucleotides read TGTGCCAGCAGCTCCTCAGCGGGAGGAATCTACAATGAGCAGTTCTTC. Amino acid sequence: CASSSSAGGIYNEQFF.

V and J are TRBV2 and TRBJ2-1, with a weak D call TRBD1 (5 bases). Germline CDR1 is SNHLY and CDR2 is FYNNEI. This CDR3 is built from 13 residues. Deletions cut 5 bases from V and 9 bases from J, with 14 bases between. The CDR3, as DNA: TGTGCCAGCAGTACCACAGGAATACTTGAGCAGTTCTTC. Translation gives CASSTTGILEQFF.

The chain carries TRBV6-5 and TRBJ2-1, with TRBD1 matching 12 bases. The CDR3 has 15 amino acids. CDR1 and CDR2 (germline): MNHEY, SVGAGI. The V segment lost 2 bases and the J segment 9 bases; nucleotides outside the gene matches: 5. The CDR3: CASSYEGQGAGEQFF. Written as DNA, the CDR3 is TGTGCCAGCAGTTACGAGGGACAGGGGGCTGGTGAGCAGTTCTTC.

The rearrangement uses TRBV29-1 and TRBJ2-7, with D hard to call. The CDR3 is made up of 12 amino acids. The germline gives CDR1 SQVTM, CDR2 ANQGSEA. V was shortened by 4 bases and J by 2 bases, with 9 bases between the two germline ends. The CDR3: CSVVAGPYEQYF. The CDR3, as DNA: TGCAGCGTTGTCGCCGGTCCCTACGAGCAGTACTTC.